This note documents a single T cell receptor (beta chain) sequence. Here immunoSEQ multiplex PCR was the method, and the copy in TCRdb shows in-frame clones only, minus some. The table includes approximately 33,000 clones, 70% to 85% detected once. This sample stems from a study of somatic mutations in cytotoxic T cells in rheumatoid arthritis. Using positive magnetic bead selection on an AutoMACS, CD4+ and CD8+ cells were isolated, after which their purity was checked by flow cytometry. Deletions cut 3 bases from V and 4 bases from J, with 4 bases between. The CDR3 consists of 12 residues. The germline V gene encodes CDR1 MGHDK and CDR2 SYGVNS.

The sample taken for sequencing was CD8+ T cells sorted from blood. This clonotype was obtained from a middle-aged man in good health. The V call is TRBV25-1, the J call TRBJ2-4; no clear D. The CDR3 is CASSEEKNIQYF. For the CDR3, the DNA is TGTGCCAGCAGTGAGGAGAAAAACATTCAGTACTTC. The full variable domain, its missing parts supplied by reference TRBV25-1 and TRBJ2-4, is EADIYQTPRYLVIGTGKKITLECSQTMGHDKMYWYQQDPGMELHLIHYSYGVNSTEKGDLSSESTVSRIRTEHFPLTLESARPSHTSQYLCASSEEKNIQYFGAGTRLSVL.